This T cell receptor beta chain was sequenced for a study of long-term antiretroviral therapy in people with HIV. Germline CDR1 and CDR2: MNHNY and SVGAGI (reference sequence). Trimming took off 6 bases at V and 0 bases at J, with 6 bases between the two ends. The CDR3 spans 13 residues. With respect to this clone: Within the sample, other DNA sequences also encode this same CDR3.

immunoSEQ v3.0 was run at survey level. Some clones are missing from TCRdb's copy, which holds only in-frame ones; the method was immunoSEQ multiplex PCR. The sample carries 25,000 or so clones, roughly 78% recorded once. The sample in question was unsorted PBMCs, obtained 1.5 years before starting antiretroviral therapy. J is TRBJ2-1 and V is TRBV6-6, with D possibly TRBD1 on 5 matching bases. The sequence derives from a man between 18 and 35 years old with HIV. DNA for the CDR3: TGTGCCAGCAGGACAGACTCCTACAATGAGCAGTTCTTC. This sequence encodes CASRTDSYNEQFF.